This entry lists 5 T cell receptor beta chains sequenced from one sample in a study of identifying expanded T cells in peripheral blood. The table came from immunoSEQ multiplex PCR; TCRdb's copy has only in-frame clones and leaves some out. The sample consists of about 100,000 clones, roughly 88% of them appearing once. The material sequenced was blood. All receptors come from a person aged 18 to 75 in good health.

The chain has TRBV7-2 and TRBJ2-1, with 9 bases aligning to TRBD2. The CDR3 covers 17 residues. V was clipped by 1 base and J by 4 bases; unmatched bases: 8. The germline gives CDR1 SGHTA, CDR2 FQGNSA. The CDR3 reads CASSLVRGGVKYNEQFF. In DNA, the CDR3 is TGTGCCAGCAGCTTAGTCCGCGGGGGGGTTAAGTACAATGAGCAGTTCTTC.

This CDR3 reads CAISEETGRNIQYF. The CDR3 bases are TGTGCCATCAGTGAAGAGACAGGCAGAAACATTCAGTACTTC. The V gene is TRBV10-3, the J gene TRBJ2-4; D may be TRBD1 (6 bases). V was clipped by 3 bases and J by 6 bases, with 12 bases between them. CDR1 and CDR2 (germline): ENHRY, SYGVKD. The length of the CDR3 is 14 residues.

V gene TRBV4-1 combines with J gene TRBJ2-7; the match to TRBD1 covers 7 bases. Unmatched junction bases numbered 17, after V lost 8 bases and J lost 4 bases. From germline, CDR1 is MGHRA and CDR2 YSYEKL. The CDR3 contains 16 residues. The CDR3 bases are TGCGCCAGCTCCCCAGCCCCGGGACAGAGGATTTACGAGCAGTACTTC. Translation gives CASSPAPGQRIYEQYF.

The chain carries TRBV19 and TRBJ2-1; D is ambiguous. This CDR3 has 13 residues. V lost 1 base, J lost 9 bases, and 10 bases lay in between. Germline V CDR1 and CDR2: LNHDA, SQIVND (reference sequence). As DNA, the CDR3 is TGTGCCAGTAGTATAGGTGAAGTAACTGAGCAGTTCTTC. Residues: CASSIGEVTEQFF.

The V gene is TRBV30, the J gene TRBJ1-1; D might be TRBD1 (5 bases). The CDR3 totals 13 residues. Between the trimmed V and J ends, which lost 2 bases and 8 bases, there was a span of 15 bases. Germline V gene lookup returns CDR1 GTSNPN and CDR2 SVGIG (reference sequence). The CDR3 reads CAWSHLGTREAFF. The CDR3 nucleotides read TGTGCCTGGAGTCATCTCGGGACTCGCGAAGCTTTCTTT.